The 3 T cell receptor beta chains reported below all come from one sample, sequenced in a study of T cells in localized non-small cell lung cancer. Clones were read by immunoSEQ multiplex PCR, and TCRdb kept only the in-frame ones, dropping some. The sample lists about 21,000 clones, roughly 87% occurring once. The sample was peripheral blood mononuclear cells, taken before any cancer treatment. These TCRs come from a male donor at least 60 years old with stage II lung adenocarcinoma.

The chain carries TRBV10-1 and TRBJ2-3, with 10 bases fitting TRBD2. The CDR3 has 16 amino acids. Trimming cost V 4 bases and J 2 bases; bases outside gene matches: 6. Germline V gene data show CDR1 as WNHNN and CDR2 as SYGVQD (reference sequence). Here the CDR3 reads CASSVGLADPTDTQYF. In DNA form, the CDR3 reads TGCGCCAGCAGTGTTGGACTAGCGGACCCCACAGATACGCAGTATTTT.

This chain connects TRBV5-6 to TRBJ2-3; D gene unclear. Germline V gene data show CDR1 as SGHDT and CDR2 as YYEEEE. The CDR3 runs 13 residues. V was clipped by 1 base and J by 2 bases, with 5 bases between them. This CDR3 is CASSLPNTDTQYF. The DNA for the CDR3 is TGTGCCAGCAGCTTGCCCAACACAGATACGCAGTATTTT.

The V call is TRBV4-1, the J call TRBJ1-2; no firm D call. With 3 bases removed from V and 4 bases from J, the gap between germline ends came to 21 bases. CDR3 length: 17 residues. Germline V gives CDR1 MGHRA, CDR2 YSYEKL. The DNA of the CDR3 is TGCGCCAGCAGCCACAGGAGTCCAGCGGTCAGAGGCTATGGCTACACCTTC. Translating it yields CASSHRSPAVRGYGYTF.